This record concerns one T cell receptor beta chain sequence. Its antigen is not known. This CDR3 contains 12 residues. Looked up from germline, CDR1 is SQVTM and CDR2 is ANQGSEA. V was pared by 6 bases and J by 5 bases, with 7 bases of the junction left unmatched. This entry belongs to a study of cytomegalovirus exposure and HLA in healthy donors. Study background: Previous work identified 120 million or so unique TCR beta sequences from about 179 million T cells. Unique TCRs numbering some 77 million, obtained from HLA-typed donors, made up an early data release. Findings and limits, study-wide: Researchers catalogued roughly 170 TCR beta chains as cytomegalovirus-associated.

Primers included in the PCR were 60 Vbeta and 13 Jbeta primers. TCRdb keeps only in-frame clones here, not all; method: immunoSEQ multiplex PCR. The table includes some 150,000 clones, about 64% detected once. This chain connects TRBV29-1 to TRBJ2-7, with TRBD1 matching over 7 bases. Sample: PBMCs. The TCR sequence derives from a woman aged 25 to 39 in good health and CMV-seropositive. DNA for the CDR3: TGCAGCGTGGCGACAGGGACGGACGAGCAGTACTTC. This translates into CSVATGTDEQYF.